This entry describes one T cell receptor (beta chain). Categorization into cohorts depended on clinical history that participants reported. The germline V gene has CDR1 KGHSH and CDR2 LQKENI. This CDR3 contains 15 residues. V gave up 6 bases and J gave up 2 bases; unmatched junction bases: 7. These data are taken from a study of blood T cell repertoires in COVID-19. Turning to the study itself: Two negative PCRs, clearance, or symptom resolution were required of recovered Cohort 3 donors.

Source study methods: Nucleated cell number was recorded as an estimate derived from reference gene primer amplification. The table came from immunoSEQ multiplex PCR; TCRdb's copy has only in-frame clones and leaves some out. Clone size and the V and J calls come from that table; the DNA yielded D and trimming. The sample contains around 140,000 clones, under 90% of which appear only once. The sequenced sample consisted of PBMCs or T cells enriched from blood (not recorded which). The TCR sequence derives from a man over 45 in a cohort exposed to, infected with or recovered from COVID-19 (not recorded which). J is TRBJ2-7 and V is TRBV18, with 10 bases matching TRBD1. The CDR3 sequence is CASSRTGTGAYEQYF. In DNA, the CDR3 is TGTGCCAGCTCGCGAACCGGGACAGGGGCCTACGAGCAGTACTTC.